These T cell receptor beta chains were read from a single sample in a study of blood T cell repertoires in COVID-19. Profiled with immunoSEQ multiplex PCR; TCRdb holds only in-frame clones, not every one. The table has around 100,000 clones, around 92% seen once; the top ten hold 5% to 6%. The sample taken for sequencing was peripheral blood. The receptor source for this set is a man in his fifties or sixties with active COVID-19. CDR3s leave out the opening cysteine and the closing phenylalanine or tryptophan. A clone size is listed for some rows: how often the clone was seen (once, few, many), or a class if it is expanded.

v_gene,abundance,j_gene,CDR3aa
TRBV28,-,TRBJ1-2,ASSPSLTDYGYT
TRBV3-1/TRBV3-2,-,TRBJ1-1,ASSQVGAGPYTEAF
TRBV6-6,-,TRBJ2-7,ASSPNSYEQY
TRBV24-1,-,TRBJ1-1,ATTNRHPNTEAF
TRBV7-3,-,TRBJ2-3,ASSSPSLNTQY
TRBV9,once,TRBJ2-5,ASSAASGMTPETQY
TRBV9,-,TRBJ2-7,ASSVGTLAHEQY
TRBV19,-,TRBJ2-1,ASQLTLTSIYEQF
TRBV7-8,-,TRBJ2-7,ASSLEERGEQY
TRBV2,-,TRBJ1-3,ASRTAGNTIY
TRBV7-9,-,TRBJ2-1,ASSKTSGEQF
TRBV28,-,TRBJ1-6,AGSTGDASPLH
TRBV27,-,TRBJ1-1,ASSLDLRTEAF
TRBV6-1,-,TRBJ1-1,ASSETTGSTEAF
TRBV13,-,TRBJ1-2,ASSLGTTGEDGYT
TRBV19,-,TRBJ2-4,ASSSGDTIY
TRBV5-1,-,TRBJ2-1,ASREAGSSYNEQF
TRBV7-9,-,TRBJ1-5,ASSLGGPQPQH
TRBV19,-,TRBJ1-2,ASSIRGDGYGYT
TRBV30,-,TRBJ2-3,AWSGIAATSTDTQY
TRBV18,few,TRBJ2-7,ASSPPVRTGDYEQY
TRBV28,-,TRBJ2-1,ASTSGRSSSHEQF
TRBV28,once,TRBJ1-2,ASSFSGGNGYT
TRBV6-6,-,TRBJ2-3,ASSYREFGTDTQY
TRBV7-3,-,TRBJ1-2,ASSRDSFYGYT
TRBV5-1,few,TRBJ2-2,ASSPGGSNTGELF
TRBV28,-,TRBJ2-1,ASSLLALTSGNNNEQF
TRBV28,-,TRBJ1-2,ASSLVGYGYT
TRBV4-2,few,TRBJ1-6,ASSQDFGAGQIISPLH
TRBV2,-,TRBJ1-4,ASGQGARTNEKLF
TRBV28,-,TRBJ2-1,ASGHPDRENEQF
TRBV6-1,-,TRBJ2-7,ASSELPAGTPSEQY
TRBV10-3,-,TRBJ2-1,AISEWGLAGEDEQF
TRBV5-4,-,TRBJ1-2,ASSLVSGGDYGYT
TRBV28,-,TRBJ1-1,ASSFGGQNTEAF
TRBV2,-,TRBJ2-1,ASRPGQGAGEQF
TRBV4-1,-,TRBJ2-7,ASSQRQVSSYEQY
TRBV25-1,-,TRBJ1-1,ASDRSDTKVNTEAF
TRBV5-1,once,TRBJ2-1,ASSPLAGVNNEQF
TRBV5-6,-,TRBJ1-2,ASSLSRKSGYGYT
TRBV18,-,TRBJ1-1,ASSPETGQGNTEAF